One sample yielded the 13 T cell receptor beta chains listed below, sequenced in a study of CD8+ T cells in alopecia areata. As the sequencing template, cDNA was produced by extracting RNA and reverse transcribing it. Assay used: immunoSEQ multiplex PCR; TCRdb lists only in-frame clones, some missing. The repertoire has more than 100,000 clones, about 50% of them found once; the top ten carry roughly 0.5%. Treatment: oral pan-JAK inhibitor, 5-10 mg twice daily. The sequenced sample was CD4+ T cells sorted from blood, obtained at week 4, from a patient treated with tofacitinib. Receptors originate from a human donor with alopecia areata.

The chain uses TRBV29-1 and TRBJ2-1; no clear D gene. The CDR3 extends over 15 amino acids. V lost 5 bases and J lost 3, with 17 bases in between. Germline V gene sequence: CDR1 SQVTM, CDR2 ANQGSEA. The DNA for the CDR3 is TGCAGCGTTCCCTCTCCCCAGTCAAGCTACAATGAGCAGTTCTTC. Protein: CSVPSPQSSYNEQFF.

This clone was observed a single time. J is TRBJ1-5 and V is TRBV30; D is ambiguous. The CDR3 consists of 14 residues. Per the germline V gene, CDR1 is GTSNPN and CDR2 is SVGIG (reference sequence). Trimming left V 5 bases short and J 4 bases short, with 15 bases between. CDR3 in DNA: TGTGCCTGGGCCTCAGCCGGAGGTAATCAGCCCCAGCATTTT. Translated: CAWASAGGNQPQHF.

This chain connects TRBV2 to TRBJ1-5; weak D call: TRBD1 (6 bases). The V gene lost 4 bases and the J gene lost 7 bases, with 17 bases spanning the gap. The CDR3 runs to 15 residues. Germline CDR1 is SNHLY and CDR2 is FYNNEI. Written as DNA, the CDR3 is TGTGCCAGCAGTGTACAGGGTGGTTACGGACAGCCCCAGCATTTT. The encoded protein is CASSVQGGYGQPQHF. Full variable domain (remainder filled in from reference TRBV2 and TRBJ1-5): EPEVTQTPSHQVTQMGQEVILRCVPISNHLYFYWYRQILGQKVEFLVSFYNNEISEKSEIFDDQFSVERPDGSNFTLKIRSTKLEDSAMYFCASSVQGGYGQPQHFGDGTRLSIL.

The chain employs TRBV30 and TRBJ2-2; D remains unclear. This CDR3 has 14 residues. The germline V gene encodes CDR1 GTSNPN and CDR2 SVGIG (reference sequence). Trimming took 4 bases from V and 4 from J, leaving 13 bases between them. CDR3 residues: CAWMAGSSTGELFF. CDR3 nucleotide sequence: TGTGCCTGGATGGCAGGTTCTTCCACCGGGGAGCTGTTTTTT.

This clone was detected only a few times. The chain couples TRBV6-1 to TRBJ2-4; D may match TRBD1 or TRBD2 (6 bases each). V gave up 3 bases and J gave up 2 bases, with 14 bases separating them. This CDR3 comprises 16 residues. From germline, CDR1 is MNHNS and CDR2 SASEGT. The CDR3 DNA reads TGTGCCAGCAGTGAGGTCAAGGGGGGCCCCAAAAACATTCAGTACTTC. Amino acid sequence: CASSEVKGGPKNIQYF.

Regarding this clone: One junction end disagrees with the germline gene, perhaps due to a read error. The rearrangement joins TRBV7-9 to TRBJ1-2; D is ambiguous. The length of the CDR3 is 9 residues. CDR1 is SEHNR and CDR2 is FQNEAQ in the germline V gene (reference sequence). The CDR3 reads CHLGDGYTF. CDR3 DNA sequence: TGCCACCTTGGGGATGGCTACACCTTC.

The chain uses TRBV30 and TRBJ2-1, with D unclear. The CDR3 covers 12 residues. V was clipped by 0 bases and J by 6 bases, with 6 bases between them. The germline gives CDR1 GTSNPN, CDR2 SVGIG (reference sequence). CDR3 sequence reads: CAWSVGVNEQFF. DNA for the CDR3: TGTGCCTGGAGTGTAGGCGTCAATGAGCAGTTCTTC.

About this clone itself: Other nucleotide sequences from this sample produce the same CDR3. The rearrangement uses TRBV30 and TRBJ1-2, with 7 bases aligning to TRBD1. V shed 1 base and J 4 bases; nucleotides not matched to a gene: 3. This CDR3 spans 13 amino acids. Germline lookup yields CDR1 GTSNPN and CDR2 SVGIG (reference sequence). The DNA for the CDR3 is TGTGCCTGGAGTGCAGGGACAGCCTATGGCTACACCTTC. This gives the protein CAWSAGTAYGYTF. The full variable domain, completed using reference TRBV30 and TRBJ1-2, is SQTIHQWPATLVQPVGSPLSLECTVEGTSNPNLYWYRQAAGRGLQLLFYSVGIGQISSEVPQNLSASRPQDRQFILSSKKLLLSDSGFYLCAWSAGTAYGYTFGSGTRLTVV.

The table lists this clone with a few counts. The chain recombines TRBV19 with TRBJ1-5, with 8 positions matching TRBD1. Germline V gene sequence: CDR1 LNHDA, CDR2 SQIVND (reference sequence). This CDR3 spans 15 amino acids. V lost 5 bases and J lost 2; bases outside the gene matches: 5. The CDR3 nucleotides read TGTGCCAGTAGTCCCGGGACAGGCGGCAATCAGCCCCAGCATTTT. Translated: CASSPGTGGNQPQHF.

The chain has TRBV27 and TRBJ2-2; D not resolved. CDR1 MNHEY and CDR2 SMNVEV come from the germline V gene (reference sequence). This CDR3 region has 13 residues. Trimming removed 5 bases at V and 7 bases at J, with 11 bases between. CDR3 region: CASSPHQIGELFF. The CDR3 nucleotides are TGTGCCAGCAGTCCGCACCAGATCGGGGAGCTGTTTTTT.

The chain employs TRBV7-9 and TRBJ2-7; 10 bases are shared with TRBD1. With V trimmed by 4 bases and J by 2 bases, 5 bases remained unmatched. From germline, CDR1 is SEHNR and CDR2 FQNEAQ (reference sequence). The CDR3 contains 15 residues. CDR3 amino acids: CASSSRQGATYEQYF. The CDR3 DNA follows: TGTGCCAGCAGCTCACGACAGGGGGCGACCTACGAGCAGTACTTC.

V usage is TRBV5-8 and J usage is TRBJ2-1; D unresolved. Germline CDR1 reads SGHTS; CDR2 reads YDEGEE. V was pared by 0 bases and J by 8 bases, with 15 bases between. The CDR3 totals 15 residues. The CDR3 sequence is CASSLGPHGRDEQFF. In DNA form, the CDR3 reads TGTGCCAGCAGCTTGGGGCCCCACGGTAGGGATGAGCAGTTCTTC.

The chain combines TRBV4-1 with TRBJ2-6, with D unclear. This CDR3 comprises 14 residues. Per the germline V gene, CDR1 is MGHRA and CDR2 is YSYEKL. Trimming took 3 bases from V and 4 from J, leaving 7 bases between them. The CDR3 is CASSHAVGANVLTF. CDR3 DNA sequence: TGCGCCAGCAGCCATGCAGTAGGGGCCAACGTCCTGACTTTC.